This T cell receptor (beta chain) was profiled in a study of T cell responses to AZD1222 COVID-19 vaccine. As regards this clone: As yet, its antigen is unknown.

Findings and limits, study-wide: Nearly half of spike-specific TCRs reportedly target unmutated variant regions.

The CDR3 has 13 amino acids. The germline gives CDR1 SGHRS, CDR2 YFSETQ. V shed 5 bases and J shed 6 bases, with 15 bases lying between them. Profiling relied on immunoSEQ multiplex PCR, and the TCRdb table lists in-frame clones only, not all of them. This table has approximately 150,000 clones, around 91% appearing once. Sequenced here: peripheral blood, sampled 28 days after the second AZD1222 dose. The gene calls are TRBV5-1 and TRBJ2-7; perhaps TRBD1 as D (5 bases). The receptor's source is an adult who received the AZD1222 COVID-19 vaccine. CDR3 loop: CASSPRVDGEQYF. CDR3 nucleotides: TGCGCCAGCAGTCCCAGGGTTGACGGCGAGCAGTACTTC.